This TCR beta chain was captured by sequencing in a study of shared clonotypes between healthy human individuals. On the study more broadly: For every donor, three CD4 naive, three CD4 memory, two CD8 naive and one CD8 memory plates were used.

Details on this clone: The target antigen is unknown.

Study-wide points: Rarefaction indicated that sorted-subset sequencing remained incomplete although depth was large. Estimated richness values were generally larger in naive subsets than in memory subsets.

Naivety among CD8 cells was defined by CD45RO negativity and positive CCR7 selection, thereby excluding terminally differentiated effector memory CD45RA+ cells. The CDR3 totals 16 residues. Germline loops: CDR1 SGHAT, CDR2 FQNNGV. Trimming at V came to 4 bases and at J to 6 bases, leaving 11 bases not matched to a gene. For sorted subsets, about 190 ng DNA per replicate equaled some 27,000 T cell genomes. Data came from immunoSEQ multiplex PCR; TCRdb stores just in-frame clones and leaves some out. The sample lists about 2 million clones; roughly 94% were seen once. The chain is built from TRBV11-2 and TRBJ2-1; TRBD2 matches 8 bases. The TCR sequence derives from a man aged 18 to 29 in good health. The sequencing input was naive CD8+ T cells sorted from blood. The CDR3 coding sequence is TGTGCCAGCAGCTGGGTAGGGGCGGGAGGCGGCAATGAGCAGTTCTTC. It is translated as CASSWVGAGGGNEQFF. Together with reference TRBV11-2 and TRBJ2-1, the CDR3 gives the full variable domain: EAGVAQSPRYKIIEKRQSVAFWCNPISGHATLYWYQQILGQGPKLLIQFQNNGVVDDSQLPKDRFSAERLKGVDSTLKIQPAKLEDSAVYLCASSWVGAGGGNEQFFGPGTRLTVL.